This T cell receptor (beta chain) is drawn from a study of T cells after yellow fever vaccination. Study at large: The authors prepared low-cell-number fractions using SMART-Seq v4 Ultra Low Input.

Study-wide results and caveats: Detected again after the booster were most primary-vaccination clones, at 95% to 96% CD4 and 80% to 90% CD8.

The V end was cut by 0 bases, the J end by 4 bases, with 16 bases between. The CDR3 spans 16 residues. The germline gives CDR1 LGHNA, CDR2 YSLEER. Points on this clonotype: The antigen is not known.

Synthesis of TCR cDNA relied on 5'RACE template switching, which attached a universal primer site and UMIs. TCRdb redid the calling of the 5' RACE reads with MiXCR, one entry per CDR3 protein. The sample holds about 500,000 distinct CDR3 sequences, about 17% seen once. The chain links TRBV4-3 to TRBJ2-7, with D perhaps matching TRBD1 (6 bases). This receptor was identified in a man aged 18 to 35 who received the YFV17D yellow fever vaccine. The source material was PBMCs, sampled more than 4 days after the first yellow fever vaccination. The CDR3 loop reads CASSQDLETGRYEQYF. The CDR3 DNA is TGCGCCAGCAGCCAAGATCTAGAGACAGGAAGGTACGAGCAGTACTTC.